This passage covers 29 T cell receptor beta chains from one sample sequenced in a study of regulatory T cells in long-lasting Graves disease. Time point defined: persistent/refractory GD, antithyroid drugs over 5 years with positive TRAb. RNA from PBMCs was the source of the TCR library. Relying on iRepertoire HTBI primers and Arm-PCR of CDR3 regions, the team built TCR beta libraries. Each CDR3 protein gets one entry after TCRdb re-called the multiplex PCR reads with MiXCR. The sample includes 500,000 to 800,000 distinct CDR3 sequences, approximately 31% of them seen just once. The sample in question was peripheral blood mononuclear cells (PBMCs), obtained when the disease was refractory, from a patient treated with antithyroid drugs. These receptors originate from a female donor with Graves disease.

This clonotype was picked up a small number of times. The chain uses TRBV7-9 and TRBJ2-5, with a tentative D call TRBD2 (5 bases). CDR1 is SEHNR and CDR2 is FQNEAQ in the germline V gene (reference sequence). Trimming took 5 bases from V and 4 from J, leaving 11 bases between them. The CDR3 is made up of 13 amino acids. CDR3 protein: CASSAVAGETQYF. The CDR3 region has the DNA TGTGCCAGCAGCGCGGTGGCGGGAGAGACCCAGTACTTC.

This clonotype was detected a few times. The chain joins TRBV3-1 to TRBJ1-1, with 9 bases fitting TRBD1. The V gene end was trimmed by 4 bases and the J gene end by 7 bases; junction bases not matched to a gene: 7. This CDR3 comprises 14 residues. Germline V gene lookup returns CDR1 LGHDT and CDR2 YNNKEL (reference sequence). Written as DNA, the CDR3 is TGTGCCAGCAGCCCCGGGACAGGGTACGGTGAAGCTTTCTTT. Translated, it gives CASSPGTGYGEAFF.

J is TRBJ1-5 and V is TRBV20-1; D is perhaps TRBD1 (5 bases). The CDR3 covers 15 residues. Germline CDR1 is DFQATT and CDR2 is SNEGSKA (reference sequence). V was pared by 0 bases and J by 7 bases, with 16 bases between. The CDR3 DNA sequence: TGCAGTGCTAGAGAGGGTGGGGCAGGGCGGCAGCCCCAGCATTTT. This gives the protein CSAREGGAGRQPQHF.

The chain joins TRBV20-1 to TRBJ1-5; 9 nucleotides line up with TRBD1. The CDR3 runs 15 residues. Unmatched junction bases numbered 9, after V lost 5 bases and J lost 4 bases. CDR1 is DFQATT and CDR2 is SNEGSKA in the germline V gene (reference sequence). In nucleotides, the CDR3 is TGCAGTGCTTCCCTGGGACAGGGACGTAATCAGCCCCAGCATTTT. This translates into CSASLGQGRNQPQHF.

This clonotype was seen more than once but under ten times. The chain carries TRBV29-1 and TRBJ1-2; TRBD1 matches 10 bases. The CDR3 is 15 amino acids. V gave up 3 bases and J gave up 4 bases; unmatched junction bases: 8. Per germline, CDR1 SQVTM and CDR2 ANQGSEA. The CDR3 DNA follows: TGCAGCGTTGAGAGGGACAGGGGAGGCCTCTATGGCTACACCTTC. Translating gives CSVERDRGGLYGYTF.

In this sample, this clonotype turned up a few times. The chain recombines TRBV19 with TRBJ1-1; TRBD1 is a possible D gene (6 bases). V lost 8 bases and J 6 bases, leaving 22 bases between the germline ends. The CDR3 runs to 15 residues. In germline, CDR1 is LNHDA, CDR2 SQIVND (reference sequence). CDR3 bases: TGTGCCAGTTGGGGGCCACGTGGGGGCCGACCTGAAGCTTTCTTT. Translated, it gives CASWGPRGGRPEAFF.

The chain's CDR3 is CASSQDLAEETQYF. The CDR3 coding sequence is TGTGCCAGCAGCCAGGACCTAGCGGAAGAGACCCAGTACTTC. This chain joins TRBV4-2 and TRBJ2-5; 7 positions agree with TRBD2. This CDR3 contains 14 residues. Germline-derived CDR1 and CDR2 are LGHNA and YNFKEQ. V shed 3 bases, J shed 3 bases, and the junction held 4 bases outside the gene matches.

V and J are TRBV5-7 and TRBJ2-1, with 14 bases lining up with TRBD2. TRBV5-7 counts as an open reading frame of uncertain function. Unmatched junction bases numbered 5, after V lost 4 bases and J lost 5 bases. The CDR3 extends over 16 amino acids. CDR3 region: CASSGGLAGANNEQFF. The CDR3 DNA follows: TGTGCCAGCAGCGGGGGACTAGCGGGAGCCAACAATGAGCAGTTCTTC.

This clonotype was recorded many times. The CDR3 loop is CASEGGLAGAPFQYF. The CDR3 nucleotides are TGTGCCTCCGAGGGCGGGCTAGCGGGGGCCCCGTTCCAGTACTTC. This chain uses TRBV28 with TRBJ2-5, with 10 bases identical to TRBD2. Germline assignment: CDR1 MDHEN and CDR2 SYDVKM. The CDR3 consists of 15 residues. Trimming took 11 bases from V and 10 from J; bases not matched to a gene: 19.

Remarks on this clonotype: One base away lies a much larger clone, so this may be a sequencing read error. This CDR3 fails to terminate in the conserved phenylalanine or tryptophan, so it likely reflects a read error. The chain carries TRBV24-1 and TRBJ2-2; the D is unclear. Between the trimmed V and J ends, which lost 1 base and 3 bases, there was a span of 2 bases. Germline-derived CDR1 and CDR2 are KGHDR and SFDVKD. CDR3 size: 13 residues. CDR3 nucleotides: TGTGCCACCAGTGATTTCGACACCGGGGAGCTGTTTTCT. Translating it yields CATSDFDTGELFS.

A note on this clonotype: It may be a read error: a sequence one base away is much more abundant. CDR3: CSALDRAGDEQYF. The CDR3 DNA sequence: TGCAGTGCCCTAGACCGCGCCGGCGACGAGCAGTACTTC. The rearrangement joins TRBV20-1 to TRBJ2-7; D is ambiguous. Trimming shortened V by 6 bases and J by 5 bases, and 17 bases separated the two germline ends. The V gene's germline CDR1 is DFQATT and CDR2 SNEGSKA (reference sequence). The CDR3 totals 13 residues.

V gene TRBV7-6 combines with J gene TRBJ1-6; D perhaps matches TRBD1 (5 bases). Germline V gene lookup returns CDR1 SGHVS and CDR2 FNYEAQ. V was cut by 5 bases and J by 7 bases, with 18 bases left in between. CDR3 size: 16 residues. The CDR3 protein is CASSPRWKGKNSPLHF. CDR3 coding DNA: TGTGCCAGCAGCCCTCGGTGGAAGGGGAAAAATTCACCCCTCCACTTT.

The rearrangement uses TRBV6-2 or TRBV6-3 and TRBJ2-7; 8 bases agree with TRBD2. The CDR3 has 15 residues. The V and J ends lost 5 bases and 4 bases, in that order; junction bases with no gene match: 10. Germline-derived CDR1 and CDR2 are MNHEY and SVGEGT. The CDR3 nucleotides are TGTGCCAGCAGTGAAGATAGCGGGGCCTTTTACGAGCAGTACTTC. Translated, it gives CASSEDSGAFYEQYF.

On this clonotype itself: A junction boundary mismatches the germline segment, possibly from a read error. Written as DNA, the CDR3 is TGCAGTACTAGAAAGAGCCAAGAGACCCAGTACTTC. Protein product: CSTRKSQETQYF. The rearrangement uses TRBV20-1 and TRBJ2-5; possible D gene TRBD2, 5 bases. The CDR3 runs to 12 residues. Germline values: CDR1 DFQATT, CDR2 SNEGSKA (reference sequence).

The chain uses TRBV6-1 and TRBJ2-1, with D tentatively TRBD2 (5 bases). Germline V CDR1 and CDR2: MNHNS, SASEGT. Deletions cut 2 bases from V and 0 bases from J, with 11 bases between. The CDR3 runs to 16 residues. CDR3 residues: CASSEWVSGSYNEQFF. Written as DNA, the CDR3 is TGTGCCAGCAGTGAATGGGTAAGCGGCTCCTACAATGAGCAGTTCTTC.

The CDR3 DNA follows: TGTGCCAGCAGCTTGAACAGGGATGAGCAGTTCTTC. It yields the protein CASSLNRDEQFF. The V call is TRBV11-3, the J call TRBJ2-1; D is possibly TRBD1 (6 bases). V lost 3 bases and J 8 bases, leaving 8 bases between the germline ends. The germline gives CDR1 SGHNT, CDR2 YENEEA. CDR3 length: 12 amino acids. The whole variable domain, filled in from reference TRBV11-3 and TRBJ2-1, reads EAGVVQSPRYKIIEKKQPVAFWCNPISGHNTLYWYLQNLGQGPELLIRYENEEAVDDSQLPKDRFSAERLKGVDSTLKIQPAELGDSAVYLCASSLNRDEQFFGPGTRLTVL.

This clonotype was observed at least ten times. This chain links TRBV11-2 with TRBJ2-7, with D possibly matching TRBD1 (5 bases). From germline, CDR1 is SGHAT and CDR2 FQNNGV. The ends were cut back, 5 bases at V and 8 bases at J, with 13 bases in the middle. The length of the CDR3 is 12 residues. In DNA, the CDR3 is TGTGCCAGCAGCCTAGGGGCGTCCCAGCAGTACTTC. It translates to CASSLGASQQYF. Full variable domain (missing parts from reference TRBV11-2 and TRBJ2-7): EAGVAQSPRYKIIEKRQSVAFWCNPISGHATLYWYQQILGQGPKLLIQFQNNGVVDDSQLPKDRFSAERLKGVDSTLKIQPAKLEDSAVYLCASSLGASQQYFGPGTRLTVT.

This clonotype was observed a few times. The chain recombines TRBV6-1 with TRBJ1-1; D is possibly TRBD1 (5 bases). The CDR3 loop spans 14 amino acids. The V gene lost 1 base and the J gene lost 3 bases, with 9 bases spanning the gap. The germline V gene encodes CDR1 MNHNS and CDR2 SASEGT. The CDR3 region is CASSEVWGYTEAFF. CDR3 nucleotides: TGTGCCAGCAGTGAAGTGTGGGGCTACACTGAAGCTTTCTTT.

About this clonotype itself: A read error may explain this, as a much larger clone is one base away. The rearrangement joins TRBV12-3 or TRBV12-4 to TRBJ2-7, with D possibly matching TRBD1 (5 bases). V gave up 4 bases and J gave up 7 bases, with 14 bases separating them. The CDR3 consists of 13 residues. The CDR3 DNA follows: TGTGCCAGCAGTTCCGAAGGGGATAAGGAGCAGTACTTC. This translates into CASSSEGDKEQYF.

This clonotype was detected only a few times. This chain connects TRBV11-1 to TRBJ1-1; D gene ambiguous. Trimming shortened V by 5 bases and J by 6 bases, and 7 bases separated the two germline ends. This CDR3 has 11 residues. The V gene's germline CDR1 is SGHAT and CDR2 FQDESV (reference sequence). The CDR3 loop is CASSQFAEAFF. CDR3 nucleotides: TGTGCCAGCAGCCAGTTCGCTGAAGCTTTCTTT.

This clonotype turned up a few times. In DNA form, the CDR3 reads TGTGCCAGCAGTGATGGAAGGCTTAATTCACCCCTCCACTTT. Its protein is CASSDGRLNSPLHF. The chain couples TRBV4-2 to TRBJ1-6; no definite D call. CDR3 size: 14 residues. Per germline, CDR1 LGHNA and CDR2 YNFKEQ. V was trimmed by 6 bases and J by 6 bases, leaving 12 bases between them.

The chain carries TRBV3-1 and TRBJ1-2, with D uncertain. Trimming shortened V by 5 bases and J by 4 bases, and 8 bases separated the two germline ends. The germline V gene has CDR1 LGHDT and CDR2 YNNKEL (reference sequence). The CDR3 runs to 12 residues. CDR3 in amino acids: CASSGVLYGYTF. The DNA for the CDR3 is TGTGCCAGCAGCGGTGTTCTCTATGGCTACACCTTC.

This clonotype was detected a few times. The CDR3, as DNA: TGTGCCTGGAGTGTAAGGATAAGGGTGGAGACCCAGTACTTC. It encodes CAWSVRIRVETQYF. The rearrangement uses TRBV30 and TRBJ2-5, with D unclear. This CDR3 is 14 amino acids long. Trimming removed 0 bases from V and 5 bases from J, with 13 bases in between. Germline lookup yields CDR1 GTSNPN and CDR2 SVGIG (reference sequence).

To note about this clonotype: A much more abundant neighbour one base away suggests this may be a read error. This rearrangement joins TRBV7-3 to TRBJ1-1; D is uncertain. Deletions cut 1 base from V and 4 bases from J, with 7 bases between. The CDR3 extends over 13 amino acids. Germline V gene lookup returns CDR1 SGHTA and CDR2 FQGTGA. The CDR3 DNA sequence: TGTGCCAGCAGCTTAATGTTGGGCACTGAAGCTTTCTTT. It codes for CASSLMLGTEAFF.

The chain links TRBV7-9 to TRBJ2-5; 13 bases align to TRBD2. With 5 bases clipped from V and 5 bases from J, the junction kept 11 bases outside the gene matches. Per the germline V gene, CDR1 is SEHNR and CDR2 is FQNEAQ (reference sequence). This CDR3 is built from 17 residues. CDR3 amino acids: CASSTTSGRSWGETQYF. CDR3 DNA: TGTGCCAGCAGCACGACTAGCGGGAGGTCGTGGGGTGAGACCCAGTACTTC.

This clonotype was seen a few times. This sequence joins TRBV20-1 and TRBJ1-6; 8 bases agree with TRBD1. CDR1 is DFQATT and CDR2 is SNEGSKA in the germline V gene (reference sequence). This CDR3 region has 16 residues. Unmatched junction bases numbered 8, after V lost 0 bases and J lost 7 bases. Written as DNA, the CDR3 is TGCAGTGCTAGAGATCTTTCAGGGGGCGACAATTCACCCCTCCACTTT. It encodes CSARDLSGGDNSPLHF.

The CDR3: CSARRAGGLNEQYF. The CDR3 bases are TGCAGTGCTAGAAGGGCGGGAGGGCTCAACGAGCAGTACTTC. This chain uses TRBV20-1 with TRBJ2-7, with 9 nucleotides matching TRBD2. V was pared by 2 bases and J by 5 bases, with 7 bases of the junction left unmatched. The CDR3 contains 14 residues. Per the germline V gene, CDR1 is DFQATT and CDR2 is SNEGSKA (reference sequence).

This clonotype has a handful of counts. The chain combines TRBV28 with TRBJ2-6, with D maybe TRBD1 (6 bases). CDR1 and CDR2 from the germline V gene are MDHEN and SYDVKM. This CDR3 region has 17 residues. The ends were cut back, 4 bases at V and 0 bases at J, with 13 bases in the middle. For the CDR3, the DNA is TGTGCCAGCAGTTCAGGACAAGGGGGCTCTGGGGCCAACGTCCTGACTTTC. This gives the protein CASSSGQGGSGANVLTF.

This clonotype was counted at least ten times. This chain connects TRBV28 to TRBJ1-4; the D is unclear. This CDR3 is built from 16 residues. Trimming stripped 9 bases from V and 1 base from J, with 18 bases between. Germline V gene data show CDR1 as MDHEN and CDR2 as SYDVKM. For the CDR3, the DNA is TGTGCCAGTGCCCCTGCGGGGATTGAAACTAATGAAAAACTGTTTTTT. Its protein product is CASAPAGIETNEKLFF. Using reference TRBV28 and TRBJ1-4 for the parts outside the CDR3, the full variable domain is DVKVTQSSRYLVKRTGEKVFLECVQDMDHENMFWYRQDPGLGLRLIYFSYDVKMKEKGDIPEGYSVSREKKERFSLILESASTNQTSMYLCASAPAGIETNEKLFFGSGTQLSVL.